This T cell receptor beta chain came from a study of control samples from healthy donors and cancer patients. This CDR3 contains 13 residues. V dropped 5 bases and J dropped 1 base, with 6 bases sitting between them. Germline V gives CDR1 SGHNT, CDR2 YENEEA. Repertoires were generated with immunoSEQ multiplex PCR, while TCRdb's copy carries only in-frame clones and drops some. The table has about 150,000 clones, over 85% seen once; the top ten hold more than 2%. The TCR originated in a man aged 50-60 years in good health. The chain recombines TRBV11-3 with TRBJ1-3; D gene unclear. The source material was blood. The CDR3 sequence is CASSEASGNTIYF. The CDR3, as DNA: TGTGCCAGCAGCGAGGCTTCTGGAAACACCATATATTTT.